The 22 T cell receptor beta chains below come from one sample, sequenced in a study of shared clonotypes between healthy human individuals. Sequenced by immunoSEQ multiplex PCR; TCRdb stores in-frame clones only, minus some. This table has fewer than 600,000 clones, over 60% appearing once. Sequencing was carried out using PBMCs. These receptors all come from a woman aged 40 to 49 in good health. Some clones in this sample may be carry-over from other donors' samples.

Concerning this clone itself: Different DNA sequences within this sample yield the same CDR3. The rearrangement uses TRBV29-1 and TRBJ2-4; a possible D gene is TRBD1 (5 bases). The CDR3 runs 14 residues. Trimming removed 4 bases from V and 5 bases from J, with 15 bases in between. Germline V gene data show CDR1 as SQVTM and CDR2 as ANQGSEA. The CDR3 DNA reads as TGCAGCGTTGTATCCAGGGATGGGGAAAACATTCAGTACTTC. It encodes CSVVSRDGENIQYF.

This chain links TRBV18 with TRBJ1-1; TRBD1 agrees at 7 bases. Germline CDR1 and CDR2: KGHSH and LQKENI. There are 18 residues in the CDR3. V dropped 2 bases and J dropped 0; count of bases not matched to a gene: 12. The DNA for the CDR3 is TGTGCCAGCTCACCATCGAGGCAGGGGGAATGGATGAACACTGAAGCTTTCTTT. Residues: CASSPSRQGEWMNTEAFF.

This clone was seen only once. The chain couples TRBV7-7 to TRBJ2-2; D ambiguous. Between the trimmed V and J ends, which lost 1 base and 8 bases, there was a span of 8 bases. The germline gives CDR1 SSHAT, CDR2 FNYEAQ (reference sequence). The CDR3 is 13 amino acids. The CDR3 loop reads CASSLDRQGELFF. The CDR3 nucleotides are TGTGCCAGCAGCTTAGATCGGCAGGGGGAGCTGTTTTTT.

CDR3 protein: CASSPEISGNTIYF. The DNA of the CDR3 is TGTGCCAGCTCACCGGAAATCTCTGGAAACACCATATATTTT. This chain joins TRBV18 and TRBJ1-3; D not certain. This CDR3 region has 14 residues. Trimming pared 3 bases from V and 0 bases from J, leaving 6 bases between. Looked up from germline, CDR1 is KGHSH and CDR2 is LQKENI.

About this clone: This likely traces to a read error, being one base from a far larger clone. The chain carries TRBV29-1 and TRBJ1-2; TRBD1 agrees at 9 bases. The V gene's germline CDR1 is SQVTM and CDR2 ANQGSEA. This CDR3 has 14 amino acids. This CDR3 reads CIVEDRGTGNGYTF. In DNA form, the CDR3 reads TGCATCGTTGAAGATCGGGGGACAGGGAATGGCTACACCTTC.

Ten or more counts support this clone. Other DNA sequences in the same sample also yield this CDR3. This rearrangement joins TRBV27 to TRBJ2-7; 11 bases agree with TRBD2. Germline V gene data show CDR1 as MNHEY and CDR2 as SMNVEV (reference sequence). This CDR3 region has 14 residues. Trimming took 6 bases from V and 2 from J; bases not matched to a gene: 3. The CDR3 DNA sequence: TGTGCCAGCAGACCTAGCGGGGGGACCTACGAGCAGTACTTC. Encoded protein: CASRPSGGTYEQYF.

The V call is TRBV9, the J call TRBJ2-5; TRBD2 matches 13 bases. The V segment lost 2 bases and the J segment 4 bases; nucleotides outside the gene matches: 11. Per the germline V gene, CDR1 is SGDLS and CDR2 is YYNGEE. The CDR3 extends over 18 amino acids. DNA for the CDR3: TGTGCCAGCAGCGTCGGACTAGCGGGAGTGTGGTTCCCAGAGACCCAGTACTTC. The encoded protein is CASSVGLAGVWFPETQYF.

As to this clone: A read error is the likely source, as a far larger clone sits one nucleotide away. The chain carries TRBV29-1 and TRBJ1-1, with 8 nucleotides matching TRBD1. There are 13 residues in the CDR3. Germline V gives CDR1 SQVTM, CDR2 ANQGSEA. CDR3 loop: CSVGQGLGTESFF. The CDR3 DNA is TGCAGCGTTGGACAGGGGTTAGGCACTGAATCTTTCTTT.

V and J are TRBV2 and TRBJ1-5; D may be TRBD1 (6 bases). The CDR3 is made up of 18 amino acids. The ends were cut back, 1 base at V and 1 base at J, with 17 bases in the middle. Germline values: CDR1 SNHLY, CDR2 FYNNEI. This CDR3 is CASSEVQGRWESNQPQHF. The CDR3 DNA reads as TGTGCCAGCAGTGAAGTCCAGGGGCGGTGGGAAAGCAATCAGCCCCAGCATTTT.

The rearrangement uses TRBV6-1 and TRBJ1-5, with D possibly TRBD1 on 5 matching bases. V was clipped by 6 bases and J by 4 bases, with 13 bases between them. Germline CDR1 and CDR2: MNHNS and SASEGT. The CDR3 is 14 amino acids. CDR3 in amino acids: CASRRGGENQPQHF. CDR3 DNA: TGTGCCAGCAGGAGGGGTGGGGAAAATCAGCCCCAGCATTTT.

The chain employs TRBV7-9 and TRBJ1-1; D unclear. Trimming shortened V by 7 bases and J by 1 base, and 13 bases separated the two germline ends. The CDR3 has 14 residues. CDR1 SEHNR and CDR2 FQNEAQ come from the germline V gene (reference sequence). The chain's CDR3 is CASTPAFTNTEAFF. In DNA form, the CDR3 reads TGTGCCAGCACCCCCGCGTTCACGAACACTGAAGCTTTCTTT.

This rearrangement joins TRBV21-1 to TRBJ2-5; the table's D call, TRBD2, has no DNA check behind it. TRBV21-1 is reported as a pseudogene. The length of the CDR3 is 14 residues. For the CDR3, the DNA is TGTGCCAGCAGCAGGTTTTGGAGACGAGAGACCCAGTACTTC. It translates to CASSRFWRRETQYF.

The V gene is TRBV9, the J gene TRBJ2-2; the D gene is possibly TRBD1 (6 bases). Germline loops: CDR1 SGDLS, CDR2 YYNGEE. Trimming pared 4 bases from V and 4 bases from J, leaving 17 bases between. The CDR3 sequence is 16 residues long. The chain's CDR3 is CASSLTTGLGTGELFF. The CDR3 DNA is TGTGCCAGCAGCCTTACTACAGGGCTGGGCACCGGGGAGCTGTTTTTT.

The rearrangement joins TRBV28 to TRBJ2-7, with TRBD1 identical over 12 bases. J gave up 5 bases and V 4 bases, and 6 bases lay outside the gene matches. Germline V gene lookup returns CDR1 MDHEN and CDR2 SYDVKM. The CDR3 is 15 residues long. The CDR3 DNA reads TGTGCCAGCAGTTCAACCGGGACAGGGGGCAACGAGCAGTACTTC. Its protein is CASSSTGTGGNEQYF.

This clone was picked up many times. The chain employs TRBV29-1 and TRBJ2-2; no reliable D call. The CDR3 loop spans 12 amino acids. Germline-derived CDR1 and CDR2 are SQVTM and ANQGSEA. V lost 7 bases, J lost 2 bases, and 8 bases lay in between. The CDR3 loop reads CSAAVNTGELFF. The CDR3 bases are TGCAGCGCTGCCGTTAACACCGGGGAGCTGTTTTTT.

The chain recombines TRBV6-5 with TRBJ1-3; D unclear. The CDR3 runs to 12 residues. V shed 4 bases and J shed 4 bases, with 5 bases lying between them. Germline CDR1 reads MNHEY; CDR2 reads SVGAGI. The CDR3 protein is CASSSEGNTIYF. The CDR3 DNA follows: TGTGCCAGCAGTTCCGAGGGAAACACCATATATTTT.

The V and J genes are TRBV7-9 and TRBJ2-3; D gene uncertain. CDR3 size: 13 residues. CDR1 and CDR2 from the germline V gene are SEHNR and FQNEAQ (reference sequence). Trimming removed 5 bases at V and 9 bases at J, with 15 bases between. The CDR3 is CASSPTGPATQYF. The CDR3 nucleotides read TGTGCCAGCAGCCCGACCGGGCCAGCGACGCAGTATTTT. Together with reference TRBV7-9 and TRBJ2-3, the CDR3 gives the full variable domain: DTGVSQNPRHKITKRGQNVTFRCDPISEHNRLYWYRQTLGQGPEFLTYFQNEAQLEKSRLLSDRFSAERPKGSFSTLEIQRTEQGDSAMYLCASSPTGPATQYFGPGTRLTVL.

The CDR3 spells CASSVVGGEPTREQFF. The CDR3 DNA follows: TGTGCCAGCAGCGTAGTGGGCGGGGAGCCCACCAGGGAGCAGTTCTTC. V gene TRBV9 combines with J gene TRBJ2-1, with D tentatively TRBD2 (6 bases). The CDR3 is 16 residues long. Germline assignment: CDR1 SGDLS and CDR2 YYNGEE. Trimming stripped 0 bases from V and 10 bases from J, with 20 bases between. Complete variable domain (other parts from reference TRBV9 and TRBJ2-1): DSGVTQTPKHLITATGQRVTLRCSPRSGDLSVYWYQQSLDQGLQFLIQYYNGEERAKGNILERFSAQQFPDLHSELNLSSLELGDSALYFCASSVVGGEPTREQFFGPGTRLTVL.

This clone was seen a few times. Other nucleotide sequences in the sample specify the same CDR3. V and J are TRBV28 and TRBJ1-5; D not resolved. The germline V and J ends were trimmed by 6 bases and 4 bases, with 7 bases remaining between them. This CDR3 has 12 residues. Per the germline V gene, CDR1 is MDHEN and CDR2 is SYDVKM. CDR3 protein: CASSPPNQPQHF. The CDR3 bases are TGTGCCAGCAGCCCCCCAAATCAGCCCCAGCATTTT.

The rearrangement uses TRBV7-2 and TRBJ2-5; tentative D call: TRBD2 (6 bases). The CDR3 is 12 residues long. CDR1 is SGHTA, CDR2 FQGNSA, per germline. With 4 bases removed from V and 7 bases from J, the gap between germline ends came to 10 bases. CDR3 DNA: TGTGCCAGCAGCTATGCGGGGAGGACCCAGTACTTC. It encodes CASSYAGRTQYF.

Note on this clone: Relative to the germline gene, one junction end is altered; a read error may explain this. Other DNA sequences of this sample code for an identical CDR3. The chain is built from TRBV6-4 and TRBJ1-6; D call uncertain. The CDR3 contains 16 residues. Germline-derived CDR1 and CDR2 are MRHNA and SNTAGT. This CDR3 is CASSSGPDVGNSPLHF. The CDR3 nucleotides are TGTGCCAGCAGTTCCGGGCCAGATGTGGGGAATTCACCCCTCCACTTC.

Comment on this clone: A far more abundant clone sits one base away, making this likely a read error. Other DNA sequences within the sample encode an identical CDR3. This rearrangement joins TRBV6-5 to TRBJ2-7; tentatively, D is TRBD1 (5 bases). Trimming shortened V by 8 bases and J by 0 bases, and 14 bases separated the two germline ends. Looked up from germline, CDR1 is MNHEY and CDR2 is SVGAGI. CDR3 length equals 14 residues. The CDR3 DNA is TGTGCCAGCCTGGGGCTATCCGACTCCTACGAGCAGTACTTC. It specifies CASLGLSDSYEQYF.